The sequence of this T cell receptor (beta chain) was determined in a study of blood T cell repertoires in COVID-19. The CDR3 contains 13 residues. Germline CDR1 LNHDA, CDR2 SQIVND (reference sequence). V was pared by 6 bases and J by 3 bases, with 3 bases of the junction left unmatched. Generated by immunoSEQ multiplex PCR, the TCRdb table keeps only in-frame clones and is missing some. The table shows about 270,000 clones, with approximately 90% occurring only once. The TCR was taken from a man aged 18 to 30 who had recovered from COVID-19. The chain recombines TRBV19 with TRBJ2-7; TRBD1 matches 9 bases. Sequenced input: PBMCs or T cells enriched from blood (not recorded which). The CDR3 coding sequence is TGTGCCAGTAGGCAGGACAGGGGCTACGAGCAGTACTTC. It translates to CASRQDRGYEQYF.